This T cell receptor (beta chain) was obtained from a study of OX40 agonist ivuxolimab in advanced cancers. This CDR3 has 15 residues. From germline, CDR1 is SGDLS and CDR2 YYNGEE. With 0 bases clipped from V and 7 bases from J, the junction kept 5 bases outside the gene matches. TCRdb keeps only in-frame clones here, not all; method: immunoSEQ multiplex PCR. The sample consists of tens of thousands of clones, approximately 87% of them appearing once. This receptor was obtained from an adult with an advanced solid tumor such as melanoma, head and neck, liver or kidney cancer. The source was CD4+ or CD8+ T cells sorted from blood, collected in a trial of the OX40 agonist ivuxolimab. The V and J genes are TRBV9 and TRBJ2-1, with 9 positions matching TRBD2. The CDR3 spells CASSVVSSGINEQFF. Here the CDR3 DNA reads TGTGCCAGCAGCGTAGTGTCTAGCGGGATTAATGAGCAGTTCTTC. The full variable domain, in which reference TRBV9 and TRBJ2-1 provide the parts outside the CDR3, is DSGVTQTPKHLITATGQRVTLRCSPRSGDLSVYWYQQSLDQGLQFLIQYYNGEERAKGNILERFSAQQFPDLHSELNLSSLELGDSALYFCASSVVSSGINEQFFGPGTRLTVL.